In its sample, the clone carrying this T cell receptor beta chain is medium-sized. Its antigen remains unknown. The read falls 3 residues short of the CDR3 end, and the missing part is taken from the germline J gene. This record belongs to a study of T cell clonality in common variable immunodeficiency. V dropped 4 bases and J dropped 3; count of bases not matched to a gene: 2. This CDR3 is 13 amino acids long. CDR1 is DFQATT, CDR2 SNEGSKA, per germline (reference sequence). Study-level points and caveats: Reportedly, TCR beta sequences from common variable immunodeficiency showed fewer deletions and N-nucleotide insertions. Compared with controls, CVID subjects had fewer shared TCRbeta clones.

Repertoires were generated with immunoSEQ multiplex PCR, while TCRdb's copy carries only in-frame clones and drops some. This set yields some 28,000 clones and no singletons; the top ten hold over 25%. The sequence came from a human donor with common variable immunodeficiency. The chain joins TRBV20-1 to TRBJ2-7; TRBD2 aligns across 11 bases. The sequencing input was peripheral blood mononuclear cells. The part of the CDR3 DNA that was read is TGCAGTGCTACGGGGACTAGCGGCTACGAG. Its protein is CSATGTSGYE. The whole CDR3 protein reads CSATGTSGYEQYF.